These T cell receptor beta chains were read from a single sample in a study of blood T cells in healthy people across ages. TCRdb re-called the 5' RACE reads with MiXCR, one entry per CDR3 protein. The repertoire holds roughly 700,000 distinct CDR3 sequences, with roughly 30% as singletons. Source material: blood. These receptors were taken from a woman aged 80 or older in good health. CDR3s include the opening cysteine and the closing phenylalanine or tryptophan. Each record gives: V gene, clone size, D gene, J gene, CDR3 length, CDR3 DNA, CDR3 protein. The D gene is left open where the match is weak. Clone size is shown for a subset of rows, as once, few, many or a class of expanded clone.

TRBV20-1	-	-	TRBJ1-2	17	TGCAGTGCCCGAGGGAGGCAGGGGTCCCAGACCCTCTATGGCTACACCTTC	CSARGRQGSQTLYGYTF
TRBV6-2/TRBV6-3	many	-	TRBJ2-7	12	TGTGCCAGCAGTATCAACCCCTACGAGCAGTACTTC	CASSINPYEQYF
TRBV10-3	many	TRBD1	TRBJ1-5	17	TGTGCCATCAGTGAAAAAGGTCCGGGACAGGGCAATCAGCCCCAGCATTTT	CAISEKGPGQGNQPQHF
TRBV7-3	many	-	TRBJ2-5	13	TGTGCCAGCAGCCGCCGAGCGAAAGAGACCCAGTACTTC	CASSRRAKETQYF
TRBV6-5	-	-	TRBJ2-7	16	TGTGCCAGCAGCACCGCACATTCCGGGACTTACTACGAGCAGTACTTC	CASSTAHSGTYYEQYF
TRBV25-1	-	-	TRBJ1-1	12	TGTGCCAGGCAGGGTCTAGGCACTGAAGCTTTCTTT	CARQGLGTEAFF
TRBV20-1	-	TRBD1	TRBJ1-1	12	TGCAGGGCCGACCAGGGGGACACTGAAGCTTTCTTT	CRADQGDTEAFF
TRBV5-1	few	-	TRBJ2-3	20	TGCGCCAGCAGCTTGCCAACGACCCCACAACCAGCCTGGGACACAGATACGCAGTATTTT	CASSLPTTPQPAWDTDTQYF
TRBV7-2	many	TRBD1	TRBJ1-6	14	TGTGCCAGCAGCTTAGGGGACAGGGGTTCACCCCTCCACTTT	CASSLGDRGSPLHF
TRBV5-1	many	TRBD2	TRBJ2-3	17	TGCGCCAGCAGCTTGGTTCCTAGCGGGCTGGCGGAGGATACGCAGTATTTT	CASSLVPSGLAEDTQYF
TRBV3-1	few	-	TRBJ2-7	16	TGTGCCAGCAGCCAACGGGCGGGCGCGGGTGGGAACGAGCAGTACTTC	CASSQRAGAGGNEQYF
TRBV9	-	TRBD1	TRBJ2-7	14	TGTGCCAGCAGAGGACAGGGGGCAGAGAATGAGCAGTACTTC	CASRGQGAENEQYF
TRBV14	many	-	TRBJ2-5	15	TGTGCCAGCAGCAACATCATGAGGGGTGGAGAGACCCAGTACTTC	CASSNIMRGGETQYF
TRBV12-3/TRBV12-4	-	-	TRBJ2-5	14	TGTGCCAGCAGGGTCGGGGAAGTCCAAGAGACCCAGTACTTC	CASRVGEVQETQYF
TRBV2	many	-	TRBJ1-2	14	TGTGCCAGCAGTGACAGGACCGCCCTCGGTGGCTACACCTTC	CASSDRTALGGYTF
TRBV6-1	few	TRBD2	TRBJ2-4	19	TGTGCCAGCAGTGAAACTAGGACTAGCGTTACTCTAGCCAAAAACATTCAGTACTTC	CASSETRTSVTLAKNIQYF
TRBV2	many	-	TRBJ2-1	12	TGTGCCAGCAGCAAATTCAACAATGAGCAGTTCTTC	CASSKFNNEQFF
TRBV12-5	many	TRBD2	TRBJ2-1	17	TGTGCTAGTGGCCCCGGATTTGGCGCTAGCGGGCGAGTGGAGCAGTTCTTC	CASGPGFGASGRVEQFF
TRBV27	-	-	TRBJ1-5	11	TGTGCCAGCGGCAGGGGTCAGCCCCAGCATTTT	CASGRGQPQHF
TRBV20-1	-	-	TRBJ1-1	14	TGCAGTGCTAGTGGTAGGGGAGGGAACACTGAAGCTTTCTTT	CSASGRGGNTEAFF
TRBV3-1	few	-	TRBJ2-3	15	TGTGCCAGCAGCCAAGGGGTCAGCCACACAGATACGCAGTATTTT	CASSQGVSHTDTQYF
TRBV7-9	many	-	TRBJ2-5	12	TGTGCCAGCAGCTTGGTAGGGGAGACCCAGTACTTC	CASSLVGETQYF
TRBV7-3	many	-	TRBJ2-1	15	TGTGCCAGCAGCTTAACGAGGCAGGGATGGGATGAGCAGTTCTTC	CASSLTRQGWDEQFF
TRBV2	-	-	TRBJ1-6	15	TGTGCCGGCAGCAACTTGGACGGACCGCGTTCACCCCTCCACTTT	CAGSNLDGPRSPLHF
TRBV5-1	-	-	TRBJ1-2	13	TGCGCCAGCAGGTCCCGGGCCACGGATGGCCACACCTTC	CASRSRATDGHTF
TRBV7-3	many	-	TRBJ1-2	13	TGTGCCAGCAGCCCAAATGAGGGGCTTGCCTACACCTTC	CASSPNEGLAYTF
TRBV4-1	-	-	TRBJ1-1	16	TGCGCCAGCAGCCACCTAGCGGGACACAGGAACACTGAAGCTTTCTTT	CASSHLAGHRNTEAFF
TRBV19	-	-	TRBJ1-3	15	TGTGCCAGTAGTATTGACGGAGGCTCTGGAAACACCATATATTTT	CASSIDGGSGNTIYF